This TCR beta chain derives from a study of blood T cell repertoires in COVID-19. Turning to the study itself: COVID-19 samples collected from the United States, Italy and Spain covered acute and convalescent phases. Nucleic acid was either cDNA or gDNA, and it came from T cells, B-cell-depleted T cells, or PBMCs.

Germline assignment: CDR1 LNHDA and CDR2 SQIVND (reference sequence). V lost 4 bases, J lost 0 bases, and 19 bases lay in between. This CDR3 is 18 amino acids long. Original handling: Amplification from reference gene primers served as the basis for estimated nucleated cell counts. Data came from immunoSEQ multiplex PCR; TCRdb stores just in-frame clones and leaves some out. The V and J calls and clone size were taken over from that table, and D and trimming were inferred from the DNA. Here the sample spans about 200,000 clones, approximately 80% being singletons. This TCR came from a woman of 80 years or more with acute or convalescent COVID-19. The chain combines TRBV19 with TRBJ1-5; weak D call: TRBD1 (5 bases). The material sequenced was peripheral blood. The CDR3 here is CASSTPPTPGFSNQPQHF. DNA of the CDR3: TGTGCCAGTAGTACCCCCCCTACACCAGGGTTTAGCAATCAGCCCCAGCATTTT.